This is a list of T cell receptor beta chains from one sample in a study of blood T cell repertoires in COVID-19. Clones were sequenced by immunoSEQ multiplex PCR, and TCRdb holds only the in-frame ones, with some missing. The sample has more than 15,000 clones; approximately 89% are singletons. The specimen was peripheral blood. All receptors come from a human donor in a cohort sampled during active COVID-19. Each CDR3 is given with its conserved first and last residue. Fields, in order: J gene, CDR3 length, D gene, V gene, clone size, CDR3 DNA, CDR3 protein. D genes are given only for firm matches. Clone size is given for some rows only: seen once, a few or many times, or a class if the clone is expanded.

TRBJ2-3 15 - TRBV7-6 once TGTGCCAGCAGCATGTCCCCAGGGGTCACAGATACGCAGTATTTT CASSMSPGVTDTQYF
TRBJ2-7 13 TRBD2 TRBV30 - TGTGCCTGGAGTAGAGGACTAGAGGGGGAGCAGTACTTC CAWSRGLEGEQYF
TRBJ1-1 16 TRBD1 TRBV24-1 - TGTGCCACCAGTGATACCGGGACAGGGTCTGTTGGAGAAGCTTTCTTT CATSDTGTGSVGEAFF
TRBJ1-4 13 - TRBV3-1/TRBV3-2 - TGTGCCAGCAGCCTGGTCCGGTACGGAAAACTGTTTTTT CASSLVRYGKLFF
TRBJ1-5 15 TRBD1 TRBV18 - TGTGCCAGCTCACCCGGGGACAGGCTCAATCAGCCCCAGCATTTT CASSPGDRLNQPQHF
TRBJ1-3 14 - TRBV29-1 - TGCAGCGTTGAAGACCGCAGCTCTGGAAACACCATATATTTT CSVEDRSSGNTIYF
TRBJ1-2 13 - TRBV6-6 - TGTGCCAGCAGTTACGAGGGAAACTATGGCTACACCTTC CASSYEGNYGYTF
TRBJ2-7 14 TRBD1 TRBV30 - TGTGCCTGGAATCCGACAGGGGTGCAAGACGAGCAGTACTTC CAWNPTGVQDEQYF
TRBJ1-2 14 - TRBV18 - TGTGCCAGCTCACCAACGGGGGGGGCTGAGGGCTACACCTTC CASSPTGGAEGYTF
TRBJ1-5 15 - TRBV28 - TGTGCCAGCAGTGGATTAAGGACAGCGTATCAGCCCCAGCATTTT CASSGLRTAYQPQHF
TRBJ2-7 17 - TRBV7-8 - TGTGCCAGCAGCTTAGCGAGGGTCCTAGCCGGGCGGGACGAGCAGTACTTC CASSLARVLAGRDEQYF
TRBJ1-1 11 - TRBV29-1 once TGCAGCGTTGCGGGGTACACTGAAGCTTTCTTT CSVAGYTEAFF
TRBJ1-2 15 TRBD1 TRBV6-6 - TGTGCCAGCAGTGCGCGACAGGGGGCACTGCAAGGCTACACCTTC CASSARQGALQGYTF
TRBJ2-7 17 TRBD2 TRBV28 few TGTGCCAGCAGTTCTCGGCTACTAGCGTCCAGCTCCTACGAGCAGTACTTC CASSSRLLASSSYEQYF
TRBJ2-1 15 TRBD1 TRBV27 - TGTGCCAGCAGCCCCAGATTACAGGGGCGAAATGAGCAGTTCTTC CASSPRLQGRNEQFF
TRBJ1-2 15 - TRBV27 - TGTGCCAGCGCGACCCACAGGGCGACTAACTATGGCTACACCTTC CASATHRATNYGYTF
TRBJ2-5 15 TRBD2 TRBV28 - TGTGCCAGCACCCTAGCGGGGGGAAATGGAGAGACCCAGTACTTC CASTLAGGNGETQYF
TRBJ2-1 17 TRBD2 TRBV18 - TGTGCCAGCTCACCGCCAGCCGGGACTAGCGGGAGTAATGAGCAGTTCTTC CASSPPAGTSGSNEQFF
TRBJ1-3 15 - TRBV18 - TGTGCCAGCTCACCGACAGGACGGCGAGGAAACACCATATATTTT CASSPTGRRGNTIYF
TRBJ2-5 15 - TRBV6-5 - TGTGCCAGCAGTTACGACCTAGCAGATCAAGAGACCCAGTACTTC CASSYDLADQETQYF
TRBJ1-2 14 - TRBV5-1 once TGCGCCAGCAGCACAATACAGGGAATGGATGGCTACACCTTC CASSTIQGMDGYTF
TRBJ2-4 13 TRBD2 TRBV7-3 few TGTGCCAGCAGCTTAGAGCGGGAGGGGATTCAGTACTTC CASSLEREGIQYF
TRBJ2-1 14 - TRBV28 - TGTGCCAGCAGACCCCCGGACACCCATAAAGGGCAGTTCTTC CASRPPDTHKGQFF
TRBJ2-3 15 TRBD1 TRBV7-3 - TGTGCCAGCAGCACCGGACAGGGGGGCACCGATACGCAGTATTTT CASSTGQGGTDTQYF
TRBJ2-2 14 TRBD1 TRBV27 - TGTGCCAGCAGCGACAGGGGTCGCACCGGGGAGCTGTTTTTT CASSDRGRTGELFF
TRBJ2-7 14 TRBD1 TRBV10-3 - TGTGCCATCCACGCGGGACAGGGGGCGTCCGAGCAGTACTTC CAIHAGQGASEQYF
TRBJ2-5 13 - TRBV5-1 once TGCGCCAGCAGCGTGGACTTCCAAGAGACCCAGTACTTC CASSVDFQETQYF
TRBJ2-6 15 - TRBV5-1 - TGCGCCAGCAGCTTGGCTGGGCCCGGGGCCAACGTCCTGACTTTC CASSLAGPGANVLTF
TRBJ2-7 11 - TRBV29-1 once TGCAGCGTTGAAGGGACTCACGAGCAGTACTTC CSVEGTHEQYF
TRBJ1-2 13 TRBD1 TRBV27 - TGTGCCAGCAGTTCGGGACAGACCTATGGCTACACCTTC CASSSGQTYGYTF
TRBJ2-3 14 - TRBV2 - TGTGCCAGCAGTGAAACTAGCAGGTCAGATACGCAGTATTTT CASSETSRSDTQYF
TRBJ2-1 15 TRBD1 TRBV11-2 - TGTGCCAGCAGCTCCAACCCGACAGGGGTTGGTGAGCAGTTCTTC CASSSNPTGVGEQFF
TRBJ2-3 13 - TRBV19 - TGTGCCAGTAGGCCGACTAGCACAGATACGCAGTATTTT CASRPTSTDTQYF
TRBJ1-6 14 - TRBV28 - TGTGCCAGCAGTGTAGGCGGGAAAAGTTCACCCCTCCACTTT CASSVGGKSSPLHF
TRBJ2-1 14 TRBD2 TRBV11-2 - TGTGCCAGCAGCTTCAACTTAGCGGGTGATGAGCAGTTCTTC CASSFNLAGDEQFF
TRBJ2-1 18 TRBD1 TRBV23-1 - TGCGCCAGCAGTCAATCCTCCGACAGGGGGCCCCTCTACAATGAGCAGTTCTTC CASSQSSDRGPLYNEQFF
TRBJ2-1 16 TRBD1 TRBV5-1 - TGCGCCAGCAGTTCCGCCGGGACAGGGACCTACAATGAGCAGTTCTTC CASSSAGTGTYNEQFF
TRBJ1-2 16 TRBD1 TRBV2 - TGTGCCAGCAGTTTCGAACCGGGACAGGGGTTACATGGCTACACCTTC CASSFEPGQGLHGYTF
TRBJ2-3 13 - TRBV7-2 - TGTGCCAGCAGCTTATCTCTACCAGATACGCAGTATTTT CASSLSLPDTQYF
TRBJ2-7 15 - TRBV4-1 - TGCGCCAGCAGCCAAGGGGGCCTAACAGTTGACGAGCAGTACTTC CASSQGGLTVDEQYF
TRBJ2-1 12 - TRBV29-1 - TGCAGCGTTGGGCGCAGGGCGCATGAGCAGTTCTTC CSVGRRAHEQFF
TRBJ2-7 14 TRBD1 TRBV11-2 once TGTGCCAGCAGCCGAGACAGGGGGCCCTACGAGCAGTACTTC CASSRDRGPYEQYF
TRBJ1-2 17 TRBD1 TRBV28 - TGTGCCAGCAGTTTAGTGGGACAGGGGCTGCTTAACTATGGCTACACCTTC CASSLVGQGLLNYGYTF
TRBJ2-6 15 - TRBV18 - TGTGCCAGCTCACCGGGCAGGGCTGGGGCCAACGTCCTGACTTTC CASSPGRAGANVLTF
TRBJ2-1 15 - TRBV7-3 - TGTGCCAGCAGCCCGAGCCCGGGAGTCTACAATGAGCAGTTCTTC CASSPSPGVYNEQFF
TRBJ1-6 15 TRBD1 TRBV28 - TGTGCCAGCAGGCGAGGGACAGGGTTTAATTCACCCCTCCACTTT CASRRGTGFNSPLHF
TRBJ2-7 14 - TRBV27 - TGTGCCAGCAGTTTATCCCGACAGAACTACGAGCAGTACTTC CASSLSRQNYEQYF
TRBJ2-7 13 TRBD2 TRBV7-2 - TGTGCCAGCAGCTTAAGTCTAGCGGACGAGCAGTACTTC CASSLSLADEQYF
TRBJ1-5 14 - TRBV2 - TGTGCCAGCAGTGAACGGGTTCTCAATCAGCCCCAGCATTTT CASSERVLNQPQHF
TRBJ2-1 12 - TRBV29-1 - TGCAGCGTTGTAGGGGGGGGGAATGAGCAGTTCTTC CSVVGGGNEQFF
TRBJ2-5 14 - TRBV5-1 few TGCGCCAGCAGCTTGGTGGAGACCCCAGAGACCCAGTACTTC CASSLVETPETQYF
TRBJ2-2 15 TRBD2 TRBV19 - TGTGCCAGTAGTAGAGGAGCGGGAATGTCCGGGGAGCTGTTTTTT CASSRGAGMSGELFF
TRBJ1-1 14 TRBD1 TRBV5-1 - TGCGCCAGTTCGCGGGGACAGGGGAACACTGAAGCTTTCTTT CASSRGQGNTEAFF
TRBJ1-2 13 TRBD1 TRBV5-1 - TGCGCCAGCAGCTCGACAGGGACGGATGGCTACACCTTC CASSSTGTDGYTF
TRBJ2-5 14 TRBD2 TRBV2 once TGTGCCAGTACTCAAAGCGGGGCTAAAGAGACCCAGTACTTC CASTQSGAKETQYF
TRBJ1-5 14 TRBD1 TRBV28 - TGTGCCAGCAGGCTTTCGGACAGGGACCAGCCCCAGCATTTT CASRLSDRDQPQHF
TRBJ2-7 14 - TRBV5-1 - TGCGCCAGCAGCACACAGGGTAGTAGCTACGAGCAGTACTTC CASSTQGSSYEQYF